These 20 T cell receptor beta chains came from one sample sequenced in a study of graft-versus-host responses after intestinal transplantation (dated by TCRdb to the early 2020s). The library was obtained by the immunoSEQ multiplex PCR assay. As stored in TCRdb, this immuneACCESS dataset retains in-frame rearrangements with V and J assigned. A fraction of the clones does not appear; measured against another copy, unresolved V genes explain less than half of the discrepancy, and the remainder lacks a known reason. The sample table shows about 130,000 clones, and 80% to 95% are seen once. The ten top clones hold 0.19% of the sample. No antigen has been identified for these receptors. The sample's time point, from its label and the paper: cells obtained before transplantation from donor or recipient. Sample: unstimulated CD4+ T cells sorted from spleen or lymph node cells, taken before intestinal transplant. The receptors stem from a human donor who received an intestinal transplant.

CDR3 in amino acids: CASEGLETQYF. CDR3 in DNA: TGTGCCAGCGAGGGACTTGAGACCCAGTACTTC. The V and J genes are TRBV2 and TRBJ2-5; maybe TRBD2 (6 bases). There are 11 residues in the CDR3. Trimming removed 8 bases from V and 5 bases from J, with 9 bases in between. Germline CDR1 and CDR2: SNHLY and FYNNEI.

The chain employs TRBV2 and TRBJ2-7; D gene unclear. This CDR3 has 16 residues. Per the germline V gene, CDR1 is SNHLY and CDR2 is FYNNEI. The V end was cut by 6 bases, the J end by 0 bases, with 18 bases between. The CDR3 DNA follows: TGTGCCAGCAGGAAGTTCGGGTCCTACCTCTCCTACGAGCAGTACTTC. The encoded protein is CASRKFGSYLSYEQYF.

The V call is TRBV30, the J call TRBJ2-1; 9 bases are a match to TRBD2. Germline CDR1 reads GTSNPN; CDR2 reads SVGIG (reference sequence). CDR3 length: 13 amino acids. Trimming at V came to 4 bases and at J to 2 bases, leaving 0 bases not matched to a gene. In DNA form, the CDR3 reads TGTGCCTGGACTAGCGGGACCTACAATGAGCAGTTCTTC. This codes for CAWTSGTYNEQFF.

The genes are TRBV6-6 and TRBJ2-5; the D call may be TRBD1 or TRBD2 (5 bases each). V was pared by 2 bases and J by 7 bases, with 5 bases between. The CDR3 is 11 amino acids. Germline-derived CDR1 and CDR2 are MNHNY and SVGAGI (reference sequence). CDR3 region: CASSYGGTQYF. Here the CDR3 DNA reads TGTGCCAGCAGTTACGGGGGGACCCAGTACTTC.

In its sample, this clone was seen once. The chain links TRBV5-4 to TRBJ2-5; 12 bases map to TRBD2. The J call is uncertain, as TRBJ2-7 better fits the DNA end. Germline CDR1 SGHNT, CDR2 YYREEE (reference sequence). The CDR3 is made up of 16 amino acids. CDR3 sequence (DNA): TGTGCCAGCAGCAAAAGACTAGCGGGAGCGGCCTACGAGCAGTACTTC. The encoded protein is CASSKRLAGAAYEQYF.

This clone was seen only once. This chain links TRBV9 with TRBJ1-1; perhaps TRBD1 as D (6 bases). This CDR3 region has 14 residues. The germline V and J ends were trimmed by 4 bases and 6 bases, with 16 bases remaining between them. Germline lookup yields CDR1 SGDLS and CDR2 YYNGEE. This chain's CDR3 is CASSPRTGLAEAFF. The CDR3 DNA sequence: TGTGCCAGCAGCCCCAGAACAGGGCTCGCTGAAGCTTTCTTT.

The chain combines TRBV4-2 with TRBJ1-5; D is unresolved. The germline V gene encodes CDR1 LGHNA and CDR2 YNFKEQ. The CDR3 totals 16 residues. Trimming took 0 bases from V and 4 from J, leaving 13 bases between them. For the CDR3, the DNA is TGTGCCAGCAGCCAAGAAGACGGCAGATTGAATCAGCCCCAGCATTTT. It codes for CASSQEDGRLNQPQHF.

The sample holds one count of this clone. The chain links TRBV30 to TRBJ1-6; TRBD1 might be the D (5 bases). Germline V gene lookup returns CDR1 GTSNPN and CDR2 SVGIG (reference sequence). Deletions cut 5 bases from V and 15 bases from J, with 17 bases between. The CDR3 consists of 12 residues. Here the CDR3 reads CAWSRDLTGLHF. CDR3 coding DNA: TGTGCCTGGTCCCGGGACCTTACGGGCCTCCACTTT.

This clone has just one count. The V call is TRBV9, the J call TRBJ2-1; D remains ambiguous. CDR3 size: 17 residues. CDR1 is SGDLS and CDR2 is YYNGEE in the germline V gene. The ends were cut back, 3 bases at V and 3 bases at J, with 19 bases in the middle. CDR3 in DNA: TGTGCCAGCAGCGCCCGATCTTCAGCGCCTTTCTACAATGAGCAGTTCTTC. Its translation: CASSARSSAPFYNEQFF.

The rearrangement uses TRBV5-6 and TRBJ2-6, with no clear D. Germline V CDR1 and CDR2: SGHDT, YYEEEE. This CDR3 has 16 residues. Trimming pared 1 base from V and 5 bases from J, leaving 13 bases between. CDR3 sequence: CASSLTRPPRANVLTF. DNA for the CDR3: TGTGCCAGCAGCTTGACCCGGCCACCTAGGGCCAACGTCCTGACTTTC. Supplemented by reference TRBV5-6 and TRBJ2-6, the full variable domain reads DAGVTQSPTHLIKTRGQQVTLRCSPKSGHDTVSWYQQALGQGPQFIFQYYEEEERQRGNFPDRFSGHQFPNYSSELNVNALLLGDSALYLCASSLTRPPRANVLTFGAGSRLTVL.

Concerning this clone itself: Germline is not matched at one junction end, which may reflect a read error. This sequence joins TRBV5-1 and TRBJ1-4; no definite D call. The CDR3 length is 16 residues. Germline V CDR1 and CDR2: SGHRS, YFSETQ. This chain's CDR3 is CASSLDPGAFNENLFF. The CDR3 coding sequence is TGCGCCAGCAGCTTGGATCCAGGAGCCTTTAATGAAAATCTGTTTTTT.

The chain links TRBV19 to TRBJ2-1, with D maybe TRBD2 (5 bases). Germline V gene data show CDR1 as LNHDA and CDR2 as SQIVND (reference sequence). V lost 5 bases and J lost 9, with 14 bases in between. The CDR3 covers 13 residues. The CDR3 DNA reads TGTGCCAGTAGTCCCTCGAGGGCAGGTGAGCAGTTCTTC. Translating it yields CASSPSRAGEQFF.

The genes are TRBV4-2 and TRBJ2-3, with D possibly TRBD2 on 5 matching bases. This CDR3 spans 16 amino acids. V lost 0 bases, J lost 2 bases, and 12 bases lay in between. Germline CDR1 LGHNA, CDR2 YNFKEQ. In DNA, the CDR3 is TGTGCCAGCAGCCAAGAAGAGTCGGGGATCACAGATACGCAGTATTTT. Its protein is CASSQEESGITDTQYF.

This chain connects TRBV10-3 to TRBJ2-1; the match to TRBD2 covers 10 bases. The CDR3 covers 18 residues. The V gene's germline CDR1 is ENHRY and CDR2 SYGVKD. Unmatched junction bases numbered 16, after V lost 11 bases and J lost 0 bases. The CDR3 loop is CASGGVGLAELSYNEQFF. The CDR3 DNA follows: TGTGCCTCGGGCGGGGTTGGACTAGCGGAGCTCTCCTACAATGAGCAGTTCTTC.

The CDR3 spells CASSVARSGNTIYF. The CDR3 bases are TGTGCCAGCAGCGTAGCTCGCTCTGGAAACACCATATATTTT. The V gene is TRBV9, the J gene TRBJ1-3, with D unresolved. Deletions cut 0 bases from V and 0 bases from J, with 4 bases between. The CDR3 has 14 residues. Per the germline V gene, CDR1 is SGDLS and CDR2 is YYNGEE. Full variable domain (outside the CDR3, taken from reference TRBV9 and TRBJ1-3): DSGVTQTPKHLITATGQRVTLRCSPRSGDLSVYWYQQSLDQGLQFLIQYYNGEERAKGNILERFSAQQFPDLHSELNLSSLELGDSALYFCASSVARSGNTIYFGEGSWLTVV.

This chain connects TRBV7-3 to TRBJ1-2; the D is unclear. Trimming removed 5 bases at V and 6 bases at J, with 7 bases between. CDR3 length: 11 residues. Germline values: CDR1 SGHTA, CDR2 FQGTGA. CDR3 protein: CASSVHHGYTF. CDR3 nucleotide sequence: TGTGCCAGCAGCGTTCATCATGGCTACACCTTC.

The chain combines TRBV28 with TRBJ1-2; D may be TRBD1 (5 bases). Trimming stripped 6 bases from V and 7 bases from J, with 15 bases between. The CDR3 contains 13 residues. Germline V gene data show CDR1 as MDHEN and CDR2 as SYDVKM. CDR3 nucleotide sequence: TGTGCCAGCAGCATCGGGACTTCCTTTGGCTACACCTTC. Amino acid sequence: CASSIGTSFGYTF.

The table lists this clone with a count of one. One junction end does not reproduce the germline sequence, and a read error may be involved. The CDR3 spells CASSRSSGTGDYGYTF. The CDR3 nucleotides are TGTGCCAGCAGTCGTTCTTCCGGGACAGGGGACTACGGCTACACCTTC. V and J are TRBV5-6 and TRBJ1-2; TRBD1 agrees at 10 bases. Germline V lookup: CDR1 SGHDT, CDR2 YYEEEE. The CDR3 is made up of 16 amino acids.

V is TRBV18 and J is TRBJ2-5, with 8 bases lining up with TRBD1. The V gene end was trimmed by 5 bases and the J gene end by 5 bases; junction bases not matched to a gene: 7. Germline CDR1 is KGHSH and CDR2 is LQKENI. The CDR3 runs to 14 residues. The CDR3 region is CASSAWTGQETQYF. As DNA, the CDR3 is TGTGCCAGCTCAGCCTGGACAGGGCAGGAGACCCAGTACTTC.

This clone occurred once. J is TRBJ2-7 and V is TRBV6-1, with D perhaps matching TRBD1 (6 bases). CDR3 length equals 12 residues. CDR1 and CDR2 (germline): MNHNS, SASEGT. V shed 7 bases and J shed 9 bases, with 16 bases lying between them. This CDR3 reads CASTGTPRGQYF. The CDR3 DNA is TGTGCCAGCACCGGGACACCCCGCGGGCAGTACTTC.